Listed here are 30 T cell receptor beta chains from one sample, sequenced in a study of blood T cells in healthy people across ages. A second about 7 to 12 cycle PCR used barcoded and J-beta primers. MiXCR was run by TCRdb on the 5' RACE reads, yielding one entry per CDR3 protein. The sample consists of 450,000 to 600,000 distinct CDR3 sequences, roughly a quarter of them appearing once. These sequences were also reported in another study, on T cells of mothers and their children.

Material: blood. The receptors were sampled from a boy aged 2 to 9 in good health.

The sample holds a few counts of this clonotype. The chain is built from TRBV20-1 and TRBJ2-4; TRBD2 matches at 11 bases. CDR1 DFQATT and CDR2 SNEGSKA come from the germline V gene (reference sequence). This CDR3 has 12 amino acids. The CDR3 DNA reads TGCGGATGGGGACTAGCGGAAAACATTCAGTACTTC. Translating gives CGWGLAENIQYF.

There are many counts of this clonotype. V gene TRBV20-1 combines with J gene TRBJ2-7; D uncertain. The CDR3 runs to 15 residues. Germline-derived CDR1 and CDR2 are DFQATT and SNEGSKA (reference sequence). Trimming took 0 bases from V and 5 from J, leaving 17 bases between them. In DNA form, the CDR3 reads TGCAGTGCTAGAGATGCCCTATGGAGTATCGACGAGCAGTACTTC. Encoded protein: CSARDALWSIDEQYF.

This clonotype has a handful of counts. The chain has TRBV29-1 and TRBJ1-2; 7 bases match TRBD1. Germline lookup yields CDR1 SQVTM and CDR2 ANQGSEA. The CDR3 length is 13 residues. Losses at the gene ends were 7 bases for V and 2 bases for J; bases not matched to a gene: 7. This chain's CDR3 is CSARGQFNYGYTF. The CDR3, as DNA: TGCAGCGCACGGGGACAGTTCAACTATGGCTACACCTTC.

The chain employs TRBV2 and TRBJ2-1; 10 bases are a match to TRBD1. Looked up from germline, CDR1 is SNHLY and CDR2 is FYNNEI. Trimming removed 10 bases from V and 5 bases from J; junction bases left unmatched: 5. CDR3 length equals 13 residues. In nucleotides, the CDR3 is TGTGCCAACCGGGACAGGGGAAACAATGAGCAGTTCTTC. Translated: CANRDRGNNEQFF.

Comments on this clonotype: Compared with germline, one end of the junction differs, possibly owing to a read error. The chain recombines TRBV5-1 with TRBJ2-4; D gene unclear. The CDR3 covers 14 residues. Germline loops: CDR1 SGHRS, CDR2 YFSETQ. Here the CDR3 DNA reads TGCGCCAGCAGCTCGAGCTCGGCCAAAAGCATTCAGTACTTC. Amino acids: CASSSSSAKSIQYF. Full variable domain (rest looked up from reference TRBV5-1 and TRBJ2-4): KAGVTQTPRYLIKTRGQQVTLSCSPISGHRSVSWYQQTPGQGLQFLFEYFSETQRNKGNFPGRFSGRQFSNSRSEMNVSTLELGDSALYLCASSSSSAKSIQYFGAGTRLSVL.

The chain employs TRBV10-3 and TRBJ2-5; 7 nucleotides align to TRBD1. This CDR3 contains 16 residues. V gave up 0 bases and J gave up 4 bases; unmatched junction bases: 8. Per germline, CDR1 ENHRY and CDR2 SYGVKD. The CDR3 protein is CAISESQGDHRETQYF. CDR3 nucleotide sequence: TGTGCCATCAGTGAGTCGCAGGGGGACCACCGAGAGACCCAGTACTTC.

This chain links TRBV20-1 with TRBJ2-3; 9 bases agree with TRBD2. CDR3 length: 16 residues. CDR1 DFQATT and CDR2 SNEGSKA come from the germline V gene (reference sequence). With V trimmed by 3 bases and J by 2 bases, 9 bases remained unmatched. The CDR3 protein is CSARRVAGELTDTQYF. In nucleotides, the CDR3 is TGCAGTGCTAGGCGGGTAGCGGGGGAGCTCACAGATACGCAGTATTTT.

The chain links TRBV7-9 to TRBJ1-1; possible D gene TRBD1, 5 bases. The CDR3 covers 12 residues. CDR1 and CDR2 from the germline V gene are SEHNR and FQNEAQ (reference sequence). V was clipped by 4 bases and J by 4 bases, with 7 bases between them. CDR3 nucleotides: TGTGCCAGCAGCTCCAGGGCCACTGAAGCTTTCTTT. Translation: CASSSRATEAFF.

This clonotype has only a few counts. The chain joins TRBV28 to TRBJ2-7; D possibly corresponds to TRBD2 (6 bases). Germline V gives CDR1 MDHEN, CDR2 SYDVKM. This CDR3 is 16 amino acids long. Trimming took 3 bases from V and 2 from J, leaving 17 bases between them. The CDR3 is CASSFPYRTGAYEQYF. The CDR3, as DNA: TGTGCCAGCAGTTTCCCATACCGAACGGGAGCCTACGAGCAGTACTTC.

The chain recombines TRBV11-2 with TRBJ2-2; the match to TRBD2 covers 11 bases. Germline V CDR1 and CDR2: SGHAT, FQNNGV. The CDR3 totals 22 residues. Trimming at V came to 0 bases and at J to 2 bases, leaving 17 bases not matched to a gene. The CDR3 DNA sequence: TGTGCCAGCAGCTTAGATCGTGGGCCTCGACTAGCGGGAATTTTAAACACCGGGGAGCTGTTTTTT. Translated: CASSLDRGPRLAGILNTGELFF.

For the CDR3, the DNA is TGTGCCAGCAGCTTAGATCGCGGGGGGGCGAACAATGAGCAGTTCTTC. The encoded protein is CASSLDRGGANNEQFF. This chain connects TRBV7-6 to TRBJ2-1; 9 bases map to TRBD2. J lost 5 bases, V lost 1 base, and 6 bases had no gene match. CDR1 is SGHVS and CDR2 is FNYEAQ in the germline V gene. CDR3 length: 16 amino acids.

This clonotype showed up just a few times. This sequence joins TRBV10-3 and TRBJ2-3; TRBD2 aligns across 9 bases. The CDR3 covers 15 residues. V lost 0 bases to trimming and J lost 4 bases; unmatched junction nucleotides: 2. Germline V lookup: CDR1 ENHRY, CDR2 SYGVKD. The CDR3 nucleotides are TGTGCCATCAGTGAGTCGCGGGGGGGCGCAGATACGCAGTATTTT. Its translation: CAISESRGGADTQYF.

V is TRBV7-8 and J is TRBJ2-7, with D hard to call. The CDR3 totals 14 residues. Deletions cut 4 bases from V and 2 bases from J, with 12 bases between. In germline, CDR1 is SGHVS, CDR2 FQNEAQ. The CDR3 DNA is TGTGCCAGCAGCTCCTTAGCCCAAGCCTACGAGCAGTACTTC. The encoded protein is CASSSLAQAYEQYF.

V gene TRBV6-2 or TRBV6-3 combines with J gene TRBJ2-3; no firm D call. CDR3 length: 13 residues. Trimming removed 6 bases at V and 0 bases at J, with 7 bases between. The germline V gene has CDR1 MNHEY and CDR2 SVGEGT. The CDR3 DNA reads as TGTGCCAGCAGGATGATAAGCACAGATACGCAGTATTTT. Protein sequence: CASRMISTDTQYF.

The rearrangement joins TRBV9 to TRBJ1-4, with D perhaps matching TRBD1 (6 bases). The CDR3 is made up of 14 amino acids. CDR1 is SGDLS and CDR2 is YYNGEE in the germline V gene. V lost 4 bases and J 5 bases, leaving 12 bases between the germline ends. The CDR3 sequence is CASSFTGRNEKLFF. The DNA for the CDR3 is TGTGCCAGCAGCTTTACAGGGCGGAATGAAAAACTGTTTTTT.

Many counts were recorded for this clonotype. The V call is TRBV2, the J call TRBJ2-7; D unresolved. Trimming removed 7 bases from V and 0 bases from J, with 10 bases in between. The CDR3 runs 13 residues. The germline V gene has CDR1 SNHLY and CDR2 FYNNEI. The CDR3 DNA is TGTGCCAGCAAGGTTGCTAGCTCCTACGAGCAGTACTTC. Translating it yields CASKVASSYEQYF.

V is TRBV6-4 and J is TRBJ2-3; 10 nucleotides line up with TRBD2. The length of the CDR3 is 15 residues. The V and J ends lost 5 bases and 3 bases, in that order; junction bases with no gene match: 5. Germline assignment: CDR1 MRHNA and CDR2 SNTAGT. The CDR3 bases are TGTGCCAGCAGTCCTACTAGCGGGGCGACAGATACGCAGTATTTT. This encodes CASSPTSGATDTQYF.

This clonotype showed up just a few times. The V and J genes are TRBV18 and TRBJ1-4; perhaps TRBD1 as D (5 bases). Germline CDR1 and CDR2: KGHSH and LQKENI. The CDR3 runs 15 residues. The V end lost 1 base, the J end lost 3 bases, and 9 bases lay between the germline ends. For the CDR3, the DNA is TGTGCCAGCTCACCACGGCAGGGCCCTAATGAAAAACTGTTTTTT. Protein sequence: CASSPRQGPNEKLFF.

The rearrangement links TRBV5-1 to TRBJ1-1; D not certain. The CDR3 sequence is 14 residues long. The germline V gene has CDR1 SGHRS and CDR2 YFSETQ. Trimming shortened V by 2 bases and J by 1 base, and 9 bases separated the two germline ends. CDR3 in DNA: TGCGCCAGCAGCTTTGGCGAACCGAACACTGAAGCTTTCTTT. Its translation is CASSFGEPNTEAFF.

This chain joins TRBV29-1 and TRBJ2-1; D may correspond to TRBD1 or TRBD2 (6 bases each). V lost 0 bases to trimming and J lost 10 bases, with 19 bases between them. This CDR3 region has 15 residues. Germline CDR1 and CDR2: SQVTM and ANQGSEA. The CDR3 is CSVEDPTGGSREQFF. The CDR3 coding sequence is TGCAGCGTTGAAGATCCGACCGGGGGCTCTAGGGAGCAGTTCTTC.

This chain uses TRBV10-3 with TRBJ2-1, with 9 bases identical to TRBD2. The CDR3 totals 15 residues. Germline trimming cut 0 bases from V and 4 bases from J; bases unmatched to any gene: 1. CDR1 is ENHRY, CDR2 SYGVKD, per germline. CDR3 DNA: TGTGCCATCAGTGAGTCTAGCGGGAGTTACAATGAGCAGTTCTTC. Translating it yields CAISESSGSYNEQFF.

The chain has TRBV6-1 and TRBJ2-1, with 9 bases fitting TRBD1. The length of the CDR3 is 14 residues. After removal of 5 bases from V and 12 bases from J, the junction contained 11 bases not matched to a gene. CDR1 and CDR2 from the germline V gene are MNHNS and SASEGT. This chain's CDR3 is CASSPGTGSTRQFF. The CDR3 region has the DNA TGTGCCAGCAGTCCCGGGACAGGGAGCACCCGGCAGTTCTTC.

Comments on this clonotype: At one of its ends the junction is not consistent with the germline gene, which may arise from a read error. This chain joins TRBV12-3 or TRBV12-4 and TRBJ2-3, with D maybe TRBD2 (5 bases). The CDR3 runs to 16 residues. CDR3 coding DNA: TGTGCCAGCAGTTTATTGAGCGGCCCTAGCACAGATACGCAATATTTT. Translation gives CASSLLSGPSTDTQYF.

CDR3 protein: CASRRQGFSGNTIYF. CDR3 bases: TGTGCCAGCAGGCGACAGGGTTTCTCTGGAAACACCATATATTTT. The chain combines TRBV6-5 with TRBJ1-3, with 7 bases aligning to TRBD1. The ends lost 6 bases at V and 0 bases at J; junction bases unmatched: 5. The V gene's germline CDR1 is MNHEY and CDR2 SVGAGI. This CDR3 is 15 amino acids long.

The sample holds a few counts of this clonotype. The genes are TRBV29-1 and TRBJ2-1; 8 nucleotides match TRBD2. The CDR3 has 14 amino acids. CDR1 is SQVTM and CDR2 is ANQGSEA in the germline V gene. With V trimmed by 7 bases and J by 6 bases, 11 bases remained unmatched. CDR3 sequence: CSAQPGLGGNEQFF. In DNA form, the CDR3 reads TGCAGCGCCCAACCGGGACTAGGGGGCAATGAGCAGTTCTTC.

The chain links TRBV20-1 to TRBJ2-1; 9 bases agree with TRBD2. The V segment lost 6 bases and the J segment 8 bases; nucleotides outside the gene matches: 2. CDR1 and CDR2 from the germline V gene are DFQATT and SNEGSKA (reference sequence). There are 11 residues in the CDR3. CDR3 amino acids: CSAGLADEQFF. DNA of the CDR3: TGCAGTGCGGGACTAGCAGATGAGCAGTTCTTC.

V is TRBV12-3 or TRBV12-4 and J is TRBJ1-2; the D is unclear. The CDR3 has 14 residues. Trimming removed 3 bases from V and 3 bases from J, with 11 bases in between. The CDR3 DNA reads TGTGCCAGCAGTTTCAGGTCTCACCACTATGGCTACACCTTC. As protein: CASSFRSHHYGYTF.

V usage is TRBV15 and J usage is TRBJ2-1, with 7 bases matching TRBD1. CDR3 length: 15 amino acids. CDR1 LNHNV and CDR2 YYDKDF come from the germline V gene (reference sequence). V dropped 8 bases and J dropped 7; count of bases not matched to a gene: 14. The DNA of the CDR3 is TGTGCCACCCGACCGACAGGGCTCGAGGTGAATGAGCAGTTCTTC. Amino acids: CATRPTGLEVNEQFF.

This clonotype appeared a few times. The chain is built from TRBV30 and TRBJ2-1; 7 positions agree with TRBD2. V was pared by 3 bases and J by 1 base, with 0 bases of the junction left unmatched. From germline, CDR1 is GTSNPN and CDR2 SVGIG (reference sequence). The CDR3 sequence is 13 residues long. CDR3 loop: CAWSGGSYNEQFF. In nucleotides, the CDR3 is TGTGCCTGGAGCGGGGGGTCCTACAATGAGCAGTTCTTC. The complete variable domain, with remaining parts taken from reference TRBV30 and TRBJ2-1, reads SQTIHQWPATLVQPVGSPLSLECTVEGTSNPNLYWYRQAAGRGLQLLFYSVGIGQISSEVPQNLSASRPQDRQFILSSKKLLLSDSGFYLCAWSGGSYNEQFFGPGTRLTVL.

This clonotype was picked up a small number of times. The CDR3 DNA reads as TGTGCCAGCAGCCGAACGACTAGCGGGAGGGACTCCTACAATGAGCAGTTCTTC. Its protein is CASSRTTSGRDSYNEQFF. V gene TRBV9 combines with J gene TRBJ2-1; 14 nucleotides line up with TRBD2. Trimming removed 4 bases from V and 0 bases from J; junction bases left unmatched: 6. CDR1 SGDLS and CDR2 YYNGEE come from the germline V gene. This CDR3 comprises 18 residues.